A selection of T cell receptor beta chains follows, all from one sample in a study of cytomegalovirus exposure and HLA in healthy donors. TCRdb's copy holds only in-frame clones and misses some; the assay was immunoSEQ multiplex PCR. The sample shows about 160,000 clones, 95% to 97% of them seen only once. What was sequenced was PBMCs. These receptors were taken from a woman between 18 and 30 years old in good health and CMV-seronegative. CDR3s include the opening cysteine and the closing phenylalanine or tryptophan. D genes are given only for firm matches. A row's size may be missing; if present it is once, few, many or a size class.

j_call d_call v_call clone_size cdr3_aa cdr3_nt
TRBJ1-6 TRBD1 TRBV7-2 NA CASSPRQGSNSPLHF TGTGCCAGCAGCCCACGACAGGGCTCGAATTCACCCCTCCACTTT
TRBJ1-4 NA TRBV4-3 NA CASSQDLVGGLEKLFF TGCGCCAGCAGCCAAGATCTAGTTGGGGGCCTTGAAAAACTGTTTTTT
TRBJ2-1 NA TRBV6-6 NA CASSGQLNEQFF TGTGCCAGCAGTGGTCAGTTAAATGAGCAGTTCTTC
TRBJ1-5 NA TRBV14 NA CASSPRGNQPQHF TGTGCCAGCAGCCCTCGTGGCAATCAGCCCCAGCATTTT
TRBJ2-2 NA TRBV19 NA CASSIDWANTGELFF TGTGCCAGTAGTATAGATTGGGCAAACACCGGGGAGCTGTTTTTT
TRBJ1-2 TRBD1 TRBV27 NA CASSHGTEYGYTF TGTGCCAGCAGTCATGGGACAGAGTATGGCTACACCTTC
TRBJ1-6 TRBD1 TRBV27 NA CASSLRTGSTNSPLHF TGTGCCAGCAGTTTACGGACAGGGTCCACTAATTCACCCCTCCACTTT
TRBJ1-3 NA TRBV6-1 NA CASSEGRGRGNTIYF TGTGCCAGCAGTGAGGGCAGGGGCCGAGGAAACACCATATATTTT
TRBJ2-7 TRBD2 TRBV18 NA CASSPSSGGSYEQYF TGTGCCAGCTCACCCTCTAGCGGGGGGTCCTACGAGCAGTACTTC
TRBJ2-5 NA TRBV2 NA CASSDRVRETQYF TGTGCCAGCAGTGATCGGGTCCGGGAGACCCAGTACTTC
TRBJ2-2 TRBD1 TRBV30 NA CAWRPTGDPGELFF TGTGCCTGGAGACCCACAGGGGATCCCGGGGAGCTGTTTTTT
TRBJ1-2 NA TRBV11-2 NA CASSLFERAIGSYTF TGTGCCAGCAGCTTATTTGAGAGGGCCATTGGAAGCTACACCTTC
TRBJ1-1 NA TRBV6-1 NA CASSEADRYTEAFF TGTGCCAGCAGTGAAGCTGACAGGTACACTGAAGCTTTCTTT
TRBJ1-1 NA TRBV11-2 NA CASSKEGSWISEAFF TGTGCCAGCAGCAAAGAGGGATCGTGGATTTCTGAAGCTTTCTTT
TRBJ2-5 NA TRBV5-1 NA CASSPAGSPLETQYF TGCGCCAGCAGCCCGGCGGGATCCCCATTGGAGACCCAGTACTTC
TRBJ1-2 NA TRBV2 NA CASSPPQANYGYTF TGTGCCAGCAGTCCCCCCCAGGCTAACTATGGCTACACCTTC
TRBJ2-1 NA TRBV5-1 NA CASSFGGHNEQFF TGCGCCAGCAGCTTTGGAGGGCACAATGAGCAGTTCTTC
TRBJ1-4 NA TRBV7-9 NA CASSWGELDEKLFF TGTGCCAGCAGCTGGGGGGAATTGGATGAAAAACTGTTTTTT
TRBJ1-3 NA TRBV5-1 NA CASSSDKNTIYF TGCGCCAGCAGCTCTGACAAAAACACCATATATTTT
TRBJ2-7 TRBD2 TRBV10-3 NA CAISPVAGYEQYF TGTGCCATCAGCCCTGTAGCGGGCTACGAGCAGTACTTC
TRBJ2-1 TRBD2 TRBV25-1 NA CASNWHGTSGVELFF TGTGCCAGCAATTGGCACGGGACTAGCGGGGTGGAACTGTTCTTC
TRBJ2-7 TRBD2 TRBV15 NA CATSRDLGRYEQYF TGTGCCACCAGTAGAGACCTCGGGAGGTACGAGCAGTACTTC
TRBJ1-1 NA TRBV13 NA CASTRQGVLNTEAFF TGTGCCAGCACCCGCCAAGGGGTCCTCAACACTGAAGCTTTCTTT
TRBJ2-3 TRBD2 TRBV7-6 NA CASSSQAGGYTDTQYF TGTGCCAGCAGCTCTCAAGCGGGGGGCTACACAGATACGCAGTATTTT
TRBJ1-1 TRBD1 TRBV6-5 NA CASRGTGRGTEAFF TGTGCCAGCAGGGGGACAGGGAGAGGGACTGAAGCTTTCTTT
TRBJ2-1 TRBD2 TRBV15 NA CATSRTLTSGALNEQFF TGTGCCACCAGCAGAACCCTAACTAGCGGGGCTCTCAATGAGCAGTTCTTC
TRBJ2-3 TRBD2 TRBV19 NA CASSLRGLAELTDTQYF TGTGCCAGTAGTCTAAGAGGACTAGCGGAGCTCACAGATACGCAGTATTTT
TRBJ2-3 NA TRBV4-1 NA CASSRQGDYTDTQYF TGCGCCAGCAGCCGACAAGGCGACTACACAGATACGCAGTATTTT
TRBJ2-1 NA TRBV4-1 NA CASSQRDITYEQFF TGCGCCAGCAGCCAAAGGGACATTACGTATGAGCAGTTCTTC
TRBJ2-7 TRBD2 TRBV13 NA CASSKGLANSYEQYF TGTGCCAGCAGCAAGGGACTAGCGAATTCCTACGAGCAGTACTTC
TRBJ1-2 TRBD1 TRBV9 once CASSPRNLGQEYGYTF TGTGCCAGCAGCCCACGAAACCTGGGACAGGAGTATGGCTACACCTTC
TRBJ1-5 NA TRBV4-3 NA CASSPDSVSNQPQHF TGCGCCAGCAGCCCAGACAGTGTAAGCAATCAGCCCCAGCATTTT
TRBJ2-7 NA TRBV6-1 NA CASGGSYEQYF TGTGCCAGCGGGGGGTCCTACGAGCAGTACTTC
TRBJ1-1 NA TRBV7-2 NA CASSRSLNTEAFF TGTGCCAGCAGCCGTTCCCTGAACACTGAAGCTTTCTTT
TRBJ2-2 NA TRBV15 NA CATSSDWGPNTGELFF TGTGCCACCAGCAGCGACTGGGGGCCGAACACCGGGGAGCTGTTTTTT
TRBJ1-2 NA TRBV19 NA CASGGTSAHYGYTF TGTGCCAGTGGCGGGACCTCCGCCCACTATGGCTACACCTTC
TRBJ2-2 TRBD2 TRBV15 NA CATSRDSGALAGLNTGELFF TGTGCCACCAGCAGAGATAGTGGGGCGCTAGCGGGGTTGAACACCGGGGAGCTGTTTTTT
TRBJ2-1 TRBD2 TRBV29-1 NA CSVAGGPGEQFF TGCAGCGTTGCGGGGGGGCCCGGTGAGCAGTTCTTC
TRBJ2-7 TRBD1 TRBV27 NA CASSPYPGQGRRKSYEQYF TGTGCCAGCAGTCCCTACCCAGGACAGGGAAGGAGAAAGTCCTACGAGCAGTACTTC
TRBJ1-4 TRBD1 TRBV4-3 NA CASSQDTDRDNEKLFF TGCGCCAGCAGCCAAGATACGGACAGGGACAATGAAAAACTGTTTTTT
TRBJ2-7 TRBD1 TRBV5-1 NA CASSISGGSYEQYF TGCGCCAGCAGCATCTCAGGGGGTTCCTACGAGCAGTACTTC
TRBJ1-1 NA TRBV7-3 NA CASSSQGNTEAFF TGTGCCAGCAGCTCACAGGGAAACACTGAAGCTTTCTTT
TRBJ2-5 NA TRBV15 NA CATSRGGRTQYF TGTGCCACCAGCAGAGGCGGCCGGACCCAGTACTTC
TRBJ1-6 TRBD1 TRBV6-1 NA CASSDVGQYNSPLHF TGTGCCAGCAGTGACGTGGGACAGTATAATTCACCCCTCCACTTT
TRBJ1-6 TRBD1 TRBV18 NA CASSPLPRGREGSPLHF TGTGCCAGCTCACCGCTTCCCAGGGGGCGCGAGGGTTCACCCCTCCACTTT
TRBJ1-2 TRBD1 TRBV5-8 NA CASSGPDRGSYGYTF TGTGCCAGCAGCGGGCCGGACAGGGGGTCGTATGGCTACACCTTC
TRBJ2-4 NA TRBV27 NA CASSLFPRDIQYF TGTGCCAGCAGTTTATTCCCTCGAGACATTCAGTACTTC
TRBJ2-2 TRBD1 TRBV5-1 NA CASSSGTGIPGELFF TGCGCCAGCAGCTCGGGGACAGGGATCCCCGGGGAGCTGTTTTTT
TRBJ2-7 NA TRBV7-9 NA CASSPRSYEQYF TGTGCCAGCAGCCCTAGGTCCTACGAGCAGTACTTC